These 26 T cell receptor beta chains share one sample of origin, sequenced in a study of circulating tumor DNA in untreated peripheral T-cell lymphoma. Some clones are missing from TCRdb's copy, which holds only in-frame ones; the method was immunoSEQ multiplex PCR. The sample consists of approximately 6,900 clones, 60% to 80% of them appearing once. The specimen sequenced was tumor tissue. All receptors come from a human donor with peripheral T-cell lymphoma.

V is TRBV28 and J is TRBJ2-1, with unresolved D. Trimming shortened V by 3 bases and J by 10 bases, and 13 bases separated the two germline ends. The CDR3 is 13 residues long. From germline, CDR1 is MDHEN and CDR2 SYDVKM. The CDR3 region has the DNA TGTGCCAGCAGTTTGAGTTATTGGGCAGAGCAGTTCTTC. The encoded protein is CASSLSYWAEQFF.

The chain recombines TRBV2 with TRBJ1-4, with D unresolved. Deletions cut 5 bases from V and 4 bases from J, with 17 bases between. The CDR3 is made up of 16 amino acids. The germline CDR1 and CDR2 sequences are SNHLY and FYNNEI. The CDR3 spells CASSPFRPTGNEKLFF. The CDR3 DNA follows: TGTGCCAGCAGTCCCTTTAGACCGACGGGTAATGAAAAACTGTTTTTT.

The V gene is TRBV1, the J gene TRBJ2-5. TRBV1 corresponds to a pseudogene. This CDR3 comprises 14 residues. CDR3 coding DNA: TGCGCCAGCAGCTCTCTGGACGGGCAAGAGACCCAGTACTTC. Protein product: CASSSLDGQETQYF.

V and J are TRBV12-5 and TRBJ2-3; either TRBD1 or TRBD2 may supply D (6 bases each). Per the germline V gene, CDR1 is LGHNT and CDR2 is FRNRAP. The length of the CDR3 is 15 residues. V was pared by 1 base and J by 10 bases, with 18 bases between. The CDR3 nucleotides are TGTGCTAGTGGTTTGGGGACAGAACGGGGGAGTCCGCAGTATTTT. Residues: CASGLGTERGSPQYF.

The CDR3 DNA reads TGTGCCAGCAGTCCCCGACTTTTAGCTGGAAACACCATATATTTT. Protein product: CASSPRLLAGNTIYF. This chain uses TRBV28 with TRBJ1-3, with D uncertain. Trimming took off 5 bases at V and 2 bases at J, with 13 bases between the two ends. Germline V CDR1 and CDR2: MDHEN, SYDVKM. This CDR3 spans 15 amino acids.

J is TRBJ1-5 and V is TRBV30; D remains ambiguous. V lost 5 bases and J lost 6, with 20 bases in between. The CDR3 sequence is 15 residues long. Per the germline V gene, CDR1 is GTSNPN and CDR2 is SVGIG (reference sequence). The CDR3 protein is CAWGAGILLGQPQHF. Written as DNA, the CDR3 is TGTGCCTGGGGAGCCGGGATCCTACTAGGTCAGCCCCAGCATTTT.

The chain has TRBV18 and TRBJ1-1, with D maybe TRBD1 (5 bases). This CDR3 contains 14 residues. The V end was cut by 4 bases, the J end by 6 bases, with 15 bases between. Germline loops: CDR1 KGHSH, CDR2 LQKENI. The CDR3 bases are TGTGCCAGCTCACTCGGACATCCTATTGCTGAAGCTTTCTTT. It encodes CASSLGHPIAEAFF.

As for this clone: A junction boundary mismatches the germline segment, possibly from a read error. A base was left unread or ambiguous, and X is written for its residue. The chain joins TRBV11-1 to TRBJ1-2; TRBD1 matches at 7 bases. Germline V CDR1 and CDR2: SGHAT, FQDESV (reference sequence). This CDR3 region has 14 residues. CDR3 nucleotide sequence: TGTGYCAGCAGCTACAGGGGTATTGGGTATGGCTACACCTTC. It encodes CXSSYRGIGYGYTF.

J is TRBJ1-3 and V is TRBV28; the D is unclear. The germline V gene has CDR1 MDHEN and CDR2 SYDVKM. Trimming removed 4 bases from V and 0 bases from J, with 10 bases in between. The CDR3 contains 15 residues. The CDR3 protein is CASSSRVISGNTIYF. The CDR3 DNA reads as TGTGCCAGCAGTTCACGGGTCATCTCTGGAAACACCATATATTTT.

The chain combines TRBV11-3 with TRBJ1-1; tentatively, D is TRBD1 (5 bases). The germline V and J ends were trimmed by 5 bases and 0 bases, with 28 bases remaining between them. The CDR3 is 20 amino acids. Per germline, CDR1 SGHNT and CDR2 YENEEA. This CDR3 is CASSPILAGDYTPLNTEAFF. The CDR3 region has the DNA TGTGCCAGCAGCCCCATCCTGGCGGGGGATTATACACCCTTGAACACTGAAGCTTTCTTT.

This chain joins TRBV6-8 and TRBJ2-3; 7 bases match TRBD1. V trimming: 5 bases; J trimming: 5 bases; junction bases outside the gene matches: 10. Germline loops: CDR1 MNHGY, CDR2 SAAAGT. There are 15 residues in the CDR3. The CDR3, as DNA: TGTGCCAGCAGTGCCGAATTAACAGGGGAAGATACGCAGTATTTT. Protein: CASSAELTGEDTQYF.

The chain employs TRBV6-8 and TRBJ1-4, with TRBD1 matching over 8 bases. The CDR3 runs 16 residues. V shed 2 bases and J 6 bases; nucleotides not matched to a gene: 8. Germline lookup yields CDR1 MNHGY and CDR2 SAAAGT. CDR3 in amino acids: CASSYPGQGAHEKLFF. The CDR3 bases are TGTGCCAGCAGTTACCCGGGTCAGGGGGCGCATGAAAAACTGTTTTTT.

The V and J genes are TRBV6-8 and TRBJ2-1; D gene ambiguous. V dropped 4 bases and J dropped 7 bases, with 11 bases sitting between them. Germline V CDR1 and CDR2: MNHGY, SAAAGT. There are 13 residues in the CDR3. CDR3 sequence: CASSWSRGNEQFF. The CDR3, as DNA: TGTGCCAGCAGTTGGTCCAGAGGAAATGAGCAGTTCTTC.

The chain carries TRBV7-5 and TRBJ1-5; the D call of TRBD1 is as the table states it, not checked on the DNA. TRBV7-5 is assigned pseudogene status. CDR3 length: 16 amino acids. CDR3 protein: CASSVNRLTGDQPQHF. In nucleotides, the CDR3 is TGTGCCAGCAGCGTAAACCGTCTGACAGGGGATCAGCCCCAGCATTTT.

This clone was seen a single time. The gene calls are TRBV11-1 and TRBJ1-4; a possible D gene is TRBD1 (6 bases). Trimming removed 0 bases from V and 1 base from J, with 6 bases in between. Looked up from germline, CDR1 is SGHAT and CDR2 is FQDESV (reference sequence). The CDR3 spans 15 residues. The chain's CDR3 is CASSLADRTNEKLFF. The CDR3 nucleotides read TGTGCCAGCAGCTTAGCGGACAGAACTAATGAAAAACTGTTTTTT.

The chain couples TRBV11-3 to TRBJ2-2, with D possibly being TRBD1 (5 bases). Trimming took off 5 bases at V and 4 bases at J, with 14 bases between the two ends. This CDR3 is 15 amino acids long. Germline CDR1 and CDR2: SGHNT and YENEEA. In nucleotides, the CDR3 is TGTGCCAGCAGCCCGATGGGGCCGAGCACCGGGGAGCTGTTTTTT. Residues: CASSPMGPSTGELFF.

The chain uses TRBV19 and TRBJ1-2; no firm D call. The CDR3 is 12 amino acids. Germline loops: CDR1 LNHDA, CDR2 SQIVND (reference sequence). Deletions cut 10 bases from V and 0 bases from J, with 9 bases between. The CDR3 bases are TGTGCCACCCCGGGAGCTAACTATGGCTACACCTTC. Protein: CATPGANYGYTF.

By sample share, this clone is medium-sized. The chain links TRBV18 to TRBJ1-1; no definite D call. Germline CDR1 is KGHSH and CDR2 is LQKENI. CDR3 length equals 14 residues. V was cut by 1 base and J by 3 bases, with 9 bases left in between. CDR3 coding DNA: TGTGCCAGCTCACCACTGAGGCAGGACACTGAAGCTTTCTTT. Residues: CASSPLRQDTEAFF.

The chain combines TRBV5-1 with TRBJ2-3, with 7 bases that match TRBD1. CDR3 length equals 15 residues. V lost 1 base and J lost 5; bases outside the gene matches: 7. CDR1 SGHRS and CDR2 YFSETQ come from the germline V gene. The CDR3 reads CASSLWDSSVDTQYF. Written as DNA, the CDR3 is TGCGCCAGCAGCTTGTGGGACAGCTCGGTAGATACGCAGTATTTT.

The chain links TRBV29-1 to TRBJ1-1; D is unresolved. This CDR3 has 13 amino acids. V was pared by 0 bases and J by 4 bases, with 9 bases between. Germline CDR1 and CDR2: SQVTM and ANQGSEA. This chain's CDR3 is CSVEDLRGTEAFF. The CDR3 coding sequence is TGCAGCGTTGAAGATCTGAGAGGCACTGAAGCTTTCTTT.

With regard to this clone: Some base is unread or ambiguous, which is why its residue reads as X. This chain links TRBV6-8 with TRBJ2-1; 12 bases are a match to TRBD1. CDR3 size: 15 residues. The V gene end was trimmed by 7 bases and the J gene end by 2 bases; junction bases not matched to a gene: 3. From germline, CDR1 is MNHGY and CDR2 SAAAGT. The CDR3 DNA is TGTGCCAGCAAMTGGGACAGGGGGCCCTACAATGAGCAGTTCTTC. Translating it yields CASXWDRGPYNEQFF.

This chain connects TRBV22-1 to TRBJ2-7; TRBD1 is taken as the D call from the table, unchecked against the DNA. TRBV22-1 is an annotated pseudogene. CDR3 length: 14 amino acids. The CDR3 spells CASSLIQTKGEQYF. For the CDR3, the DNA is TGTGCCAGCAGTTTAATACAGACCAAGGGGGAGCAGTACTTC.

The V call is TRBV23-1, the J call TRBJ2-7, with 7 bases matching TRBD1. TRBV23-1 is an ORF for which the function is uncertain. This CDR3 has 14 amino acids. With V trimmed by 6 bases and J by 3 bases, 8 bases remained unmatched. The CDR3 reads CASSPGQYYYEQYF. CDR3 in DNA: TGCGCCAGCAGCCCGGGACAGTACTACTACGAGCAGTACTTC.

This clone was seen a handful of times. The chain combines TRBV18 with TRBJ2-5; 9 bases map to TRBD2. V dropped 5 bases and J dropped 4; count of bases not matched to a gene: 2. Germline CDR1 KGHSH, CDR2 LQKENI. This CDR3 has 13 residues. The CDR3: CASSGTSRETQYF. The DNA for the CDR3 is TGTGCCAGCTCAGGGACTAGCCGAGAGACCCAGTACTTC.

The chain recombines TRBV29-1 with TRBJ2-3, with D possibly being TRBD1 or TRBD2 (6 bases each). V was shortened by 4 bases and J by 1 base, with 12 bases between the two germline ends. Germline V gene lookup returns CDR1 SQVTM and CDR2 ANQGSEA. The CDR3 is 14 residues long. The CDR3 loop reads CSVGGGGGTDTQYF. The CDR3, as DNA: TGCAGCGTTGGTGGAGGGGGAGGCACAGATACGCAGTATTTT.

The gene calls are TRBV14 and TRBJ2-7; TRBD1 agrees at 7 bases. From germline, CDR1 is SGHDN and CDR2 FVKESK. The V segment lost 3 bases and the J segment 0 bases; nucleotides outside the gene matches: 8. CDR3 size: 16 residues. The CDR3 DNA reads as TGTGCCAGCAGCCATCGACAGGGAATTCGCTCCTACGAGCAGTACTTC. Translated, it gives CASSHRQGIRSYEQYF.